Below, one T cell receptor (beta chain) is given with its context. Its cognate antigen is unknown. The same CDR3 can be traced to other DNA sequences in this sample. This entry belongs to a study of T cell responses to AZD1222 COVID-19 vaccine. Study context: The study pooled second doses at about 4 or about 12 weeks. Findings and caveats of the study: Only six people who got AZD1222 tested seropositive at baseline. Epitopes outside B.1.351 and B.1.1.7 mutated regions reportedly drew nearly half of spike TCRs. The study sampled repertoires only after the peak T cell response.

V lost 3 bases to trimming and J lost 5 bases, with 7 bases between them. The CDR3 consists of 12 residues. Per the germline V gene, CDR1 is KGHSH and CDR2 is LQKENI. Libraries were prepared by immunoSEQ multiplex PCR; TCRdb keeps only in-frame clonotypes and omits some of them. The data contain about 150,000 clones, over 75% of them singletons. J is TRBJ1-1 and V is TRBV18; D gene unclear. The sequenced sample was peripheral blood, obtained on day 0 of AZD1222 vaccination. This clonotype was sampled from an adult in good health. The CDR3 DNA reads TGTGCCAGCTCACCCGTGGGGACTGAAGCTTTCTTT. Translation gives CASSPVGTEAFF.